What follows describes a single TCR beta chain. The germline CDR1 and CDR2 sequences are LGHNT and FRNRAP. Trimming shortened V by 7 bases and J by 3 bases, and 19 bases separated the two germline ends. The CDR3 length is 15 residues. Unique molecular identifiers were incorporated when the TCRbeta library was constructed. TCRdb re-derived calls from the PCR reads in MiXCR, one entry per CDR3 protein. The sample consists of around 340,000 distinct CDR3 sequences, 10% to 15% of them appearing once. This record comes from a study of T-cell reconstitution after alpha-beta-depleted transplantation in children.

The V and J genes are TRBV12-5 and TRBJ2-7, with a possible D match to TRBD1 (5 bases). The material was PBMCs, obtained from the stem cell graft. This clonotype was sampled from a human donor who donated a stem cell graft to a child with Fanconi anemia. The CDR3 sequence: CASAPPPTEVYEQYF. CDR3 sequence (DNA): TGTGCTAGTGCCCCCCCCCCGACAGAAGTCTACGAGCAGTACTTC. The whole variable domain, filled in from reference TRBV12-5 and TRBJ2-7, reads DARVTQTPRHKVTEMGQEVTMRCQPILGHNTVFWYRQTMMQGLELLAYFRNRAPLDDSGMPKDRFSAEMPDATLATLKIQPSEPRDSAVYFCASAPPPTEVYEQYFGPGTRLTVT.